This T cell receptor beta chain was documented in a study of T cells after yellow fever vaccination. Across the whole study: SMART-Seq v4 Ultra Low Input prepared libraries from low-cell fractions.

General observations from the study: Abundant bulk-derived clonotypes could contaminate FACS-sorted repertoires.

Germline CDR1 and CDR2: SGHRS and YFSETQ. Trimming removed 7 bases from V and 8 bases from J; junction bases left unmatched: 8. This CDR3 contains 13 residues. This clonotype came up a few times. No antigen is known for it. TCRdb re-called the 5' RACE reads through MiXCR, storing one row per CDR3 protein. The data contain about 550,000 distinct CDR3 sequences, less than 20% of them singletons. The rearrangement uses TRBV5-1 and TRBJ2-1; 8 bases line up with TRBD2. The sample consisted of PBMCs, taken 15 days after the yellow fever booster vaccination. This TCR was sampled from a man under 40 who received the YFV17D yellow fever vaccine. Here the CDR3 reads CASRTSGGHEQFF. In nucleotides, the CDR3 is TGCGCCAGCCGAACTAGCGGAGGCCATGAGCAGTTCTTC.